Below, 21 T cell receptor beta chains from the same sample are listed, as sequenced in a study of shared clonotypes between healthy human individuals. Data came from immunoSEQ multiplex PCR; TCRdb stores just in-frame clones and leaves some out. The profile shows roughly 550,000 clones, about 95% of them singletons. Cells designated naive CD8 were CD45RO-negative and were positively selected for CCR7, with terminally differentiated effector memory CD45RA+ cells excluded. The specimen sequenced was naive CD8+ T cells sorted from blood. The receptors originated from a woman under 40 in good health.

CDR3 region: CASSYFEGIDGYTF. The CDR3 DNA follows: TGTGCCAGCAGTTACTTCGAAGGAATTGATGGCTACACCTTC. The V gene is TRBV6-5, the J gene TRBJ1-2; D is undetermined. Germline assignment: CDR1 MNHEY and CDR2 SVGAGI. The CDR3 covers 14 residues. The V and J ends lost 1 base and 6 bases respectively, with 12 bases between them.

The gene calls are TRBV5-1 and TRBJ2-1; D is unresolved. CDR3 length: 13 residues. CDR1 and CDR2 from the germline V gene are SGHRS and YFSETQ. V dropped 1 base and J dropped 8 bases, with 10 bases sitting between them. Written as DNA, the CDR3 is TGCGCCAGCAGCTTGTATGTTGGCTATGAGCAGTTCTTC. Its protein product is CASSLYVGYEQFF.

The chain carries TRBV28 and TRBJ2-3; D is unclear. V was trimmed by 5 bases and J by 6 bases, leaving 12 bases between them. The CDR3 runs 13 residues. Germline-derived CDR1 and CDR2 are MDHEN and SYDVKM. CDR3 nucleotides: TGTGCCAGCAGTGACCCGACCCCGGATACGCAGTATTTT. Amino acid sequence: CASSDPTPDTQYF.

The chain recombines TRBV19 with TRBJ2-6; 12 nucleotides align to TRBD2. V gave up 6 bases and J gave up 0 bases; unmatched junction bases: 3. Germline CDR1 is LNHDA and CDR2 is SQIVND (reference sequence). The CDR3 loop spans 17 amino acids. CDR3 region: CASSPGLAGSGANVLTF. The CDR3 region has the DNA TGTGCCAGTAGCCCGGGACTAGCGGGCTCTGGGGCCAACGTCCTGACTTTC.

V is TRBV4-1 and J is TRBJ2-7, with D maybe TRBD1 (6 bases). The ends were cut back, 4 bases at V and 1 base at J, with 20 bases in the middle. Per the germline V gene, CDR1 is MGHRA and CDR2 is YSYEKL. The CDR3 covers 17 residues. In DNA, the CDR3 is TGCGCCAGCAGCCCCCGCTTTGGCCAGGGGATTTCCTACGAGCAGTACTTC. Translation: CASSPRFGQGISYEQYF.

V usage is TRBV2 and J usage is TRBJ2-1; D might be TRBD1 (6 bases). The CDR3 length is 16 residues. Trimming cost V 6 bases and J 9 bases, with 24 bases left between them. Germline loops: CDR1 SNHLY, CDR2 FYNNEI. This CDR3 reads CASRVLAGRRTAEQFF. As DNA, the CDR3 is TGTGCCAGCAGAGTATTAGCCGGGCGCAGGACAGCTGAGCAGTTCTTC.

This clone was seen only once. The chain carries TRBV28 and TRBJ2-1; 9 bases align to TRBD1. The CDR3 totals 13 residues. CDR1 MDHEN and CDR2 SYDVKM come from the germline V gene. J was trimmed by 6 bases and V by 6 bases; bases with no gene match: 3. CDR3 loop: CASSWGQGNEQFF. The CDR3 DNA sequence: TGTGCCAGCAGCTGGGGACAGGGCAATGAGCAGTTCTTC.

V and J are TRBV15 and TRBJ2-4; tentatively, D is TRBD1 (5 bases). The germline CDR1 and CDR2 sequences are LNHNV and YYDKDF (reference sequence). The length of the CDR3 is 15 residues. V was clipped by 5 bases and J by 2 bases, with 13 bases between them. As DNA, the CDR3 is TGTGCCACCAGCGCACCAGGGTTTACCAAAAACATTCAGTACTTC. The encoded protein is CATSAPGFTKNIQYF.

The chain links TRBV19 to TRBJ2-7; possibly TRBD1 or TRBD2 for D (5 bases each). CDR1 LNHDA and CDR2 SQIVND come from the germline V gene (reference sequence). V lost 3 bases to trimming and J lost 3 bases, with 12 bases between them. The CDR3 extends over 14 amino acids. The CDR3 spells CASSIAGTDYEQYF. The CDR3 bases are TGTGCCAGTAGTATCGCCGGGACGGACTACGAGCAGTACTTC.

The chain has TRBV7-8 and TRBJ2-1, with a tentative D call TRBD1 (5 bases). Germline assignment: CDR1 SGHVS and CDR2 FQNEAQ. V was cut by 5 bases and J by 4 bases, with 9 bases left in between. CDR3 length equals 13 residues. The CDR3 sequence is CASSADSYNEQFF. As DNA, the CDR3 is TGTGCCAGCAGCGCAGACAGTTACAATGAGCAGTTCTTC.

J is TRBJ2-1 and V is TRBV7-3; no clear D gene. Trimming pared 5 bases from V and 6 bases from J, leaving 20 bases between. The CDR3 sequence is 16 residues long. Germline assignment: CDR1 SGHTA and CDR2 FQGTGA. The CDR3 bases are TGTGCCAGCAGCCGAGGACGTACCGTAAAACTCAATGAGCAGTTCTTC. This codes for CASSRGRTVKLNEQFF.

The CDR3 DNA follows: TGCGCCAGCAGTCCGCCGGGACTAGCGGCCTACGAGCAGTACTTC. This gives the protein CASSPPGLAAYEQYF. This chain links TRBV5-1 with TRBJ2-7, with 11 bases aligning to TRBD2. Germline-derived CDR1 and CDR2 are SGHRS and YFSETQ. The CDR3 is 15 residues long. The trim removed 5 bases at V and 2 bases at J, leaving 6 bases unmatched.

The chain recombines TRBV27 with TRBJ2-7; TRBD2 aligns across 9 bases. Germline V gene data show CDR1 as MNHEY and CDR2 as SMNVEV (reference sequence). The CDR3 consists of 16 residues. V lost 5 bases, J lost 0 bases, and 8 bases stayed unmatched. As DNA, the CDR3 is TGTGCCAGCAGTCCCCGGGGTAGCGGGAGCTCCTACGAGCAGTACTTC. Translated: CASSPRGSGSSYEQYF.

This chain joins TRBV28 and TRBJ1-2; no firm D call. Germline CDR1 and CDR2: MDHEN and SYDVKM. V lost 7 bases, J lost 2 bases, and 8 bases lay in between. This CDR3 contains 12 residues. CDR3 protein: CASIGRNYGYTF. In DNA form, the CDR3 reads TGTGCCAGCATAGGGAGGAACTATGGCTACACCTTC.

V and J are TRBV7-9 and TRBJ1-1; no clear D gene. Trimming took 5 bases from V and 9 from J, leaving 16 bases between them. Germline values: CDR1 SEHNR, CDR2 FQNEAQ (reference sequence). The CDR3 length is 13 residues. The CDR3 protein is CASSNAVRFQAFF. CDR3 DNA: TGTGCCAGCAGCAATGCGGTGAGATTCCAAGCTTTCTTT.

The J gene is TRBJ1-4, the V gene TRBV6-5; D gene uncertain. V lost 0 bases and J 7 bases, leaving 12 bases between the germline ends. CDR1 and CDR2 (germline): MNHEY, SVGAGI. CDR3 size: 15 residues. The CDR3 region is CASSYSSTVTEKLFF. The DNA of the CDR3 is TGTGCCAGCAGTTACTCGAGTACGGTAACTGAAAAACTGTTTTTT.

The chain joins TRBV7-2 to TRBJ2-7; D might be TRBD2 (5 bases). This CDR3 comprises 16 residues. V was clipped by 1 base and J by 1 base, with 14 bases between them. The germline V gene encodes CDR1 SGHTA and CDR2 FQGNSA. The CDR3 DNA sequence: TGTGCCAGCAGCTTAGAGGTCCGGGATGTTTCCTACGAGCAGTACTTC. Protein product: CASSLEVRDVSYEQYF.

This rearrangement joins TRBV29-1 to TRBJ2-5; D is perhaps TRBD2 (6 bases). Trimming took 1 base from V and 7 from J, leaving 10 bases between them. Per germline, CDR1 SQVTM and CDR2 ANQGSEA. CDR3 size: 12 residues. The CDR3 coding sequence is TGCAGCGTTGAAGCGGGAGTTGTGACCCAGTACTTC. Translation gives CSVEAGVVTQYF.

The chain has TRBV5-1 and TRBJ2-7; 7 bases match TRBD2. V shed 6 bases and J 1 base; nucleotides not matched to a gene: 4. The CDR3 sequence is 13 residues long. Germline CDR1 reads SGHRS; CDR2 reads YFSETQ. CDR3 in DNA: TGCGCCAGCACTAGCGGATTGTCCTACGAGCAGTACTTC. As protein: CASTSGLSYEQYF.

The genes are TRBV11-1 and TRBJ2-7; tentative D call: TRBD2 (6 bases). Trimming removed 4 bases from V and 1 base from J, with 11 bases in between. Per germline, CDR1 SGHAT and CDR2 FQDESV (reference sequence). This CDR3 is built from 14 residues. CDR3 DNA: TGTGCCAGCAGCTACGACCGGGAGTCCTACGAGCAGTACTTC. Protein sequence: CASSYDRESYEQYF.

The rearrangement uses TRBV5-6 and TRBJ2-3, with a possible D match to TRBD2 (6 bases). There are 17 residues in the CDR3. Germline V CDR1 and CDR2: SGHDT, YYEEEE. Trimming stripped 3 bases from V and 4 bases from J, with 21 bases between. The CDR3 nucleotides read TGTGCCAGCAGCTCTAGTCTGGGGCTAGCGAGGTCAGATACGCAGTATTTT. This gives the protein CASSSSLGLARSDTQYF. Complete variable domain (other parts from reference TRBV5-6 and TRBJ2-3): DAGVTQSPTHLIKTRGQQVTLRCSPKSGHDTVSWYQQALGQGPQFIFQYYEEEERQRGNFPDRFSGHQFPNYSSELNVNALLLGDSALYLCASSSSLGLARSDTQYFGPGTRLTVL.